This T cell receptor (beta chain) was documented in a study of T-cell memory formation after mild COVID-19. TCRdb processed the 5' RACE reads anew with MiXCR; each CDR3 protein has one entry. The sample shows some 190,000 distinct CDR3 sequences, around 19% of them seen only once. V dropped 5 bases and J dropped 6; count of bases not matched to a gene: 10. CDR1 and CDR2 from the germline V gene are GTSNPN and SVGIG (reference sequence). The CDR3 covers 13 residues. The receptor was derived from an adult woman who had mild COVID-19 (a few samples of this study predate the infection). Cell type and time point are not known. The sample comprised PBMCs or a T cell subset sorted from them (not recorded which). The J gene is TRBJ2-7, the V gene TRBV30, with 7 nucleotides matching TRBD1. CDR3 residues: CAWSLQQGFEQYF. In DNA form, the CDR3 reads TGTGCCTGGTCCCTCCAACAGGGGTTCGAGCAGTACTTC.